Shown below are 31 T cell receptor beta chains from a single sample sequenced in a study of technical replicates of blood from a few donors (dated by TCRdb to about 2017). Library construction relied on the immunoSEQ multiplex PCR assay. The clones in this table, taken by TCRdb from immuneACCESS, are in-frame only. Not every clone is retained; where verified, under half of the shortfall comes from an unresolved V gene, and the cause of the rest is unknown. A total of about 75,000 clones appear in this sample, approximately 97% of them only once. About 0.29% of the sample is held by the ten biggest clonotypes. Sequences were obtained from T cells isolated from PBMCs. The receptors derive from a human donor in good health.

This clone showed up just once. V gene TRBV19 combines with J gene TRBJ1-1; TRBD1 agrees at 7 bases. This CDR3 contains 14 residues. Germline CDR1 reads LNHDA; CDR2 reads SQIVND (reference sequence). Trimming at V came to 5 bases and at J to 1 base, leaving 4 bases not matched to a gene. The CDR3 spells CASSRTGSNTEAFF. The CDR3 DNA is TGTGCCAGTAGTCGGACAGGATCGAACACTGAAGCTTTCTTT. Drawing the rest from reference TRBV19 and TRBJ1-1, the complete variable domain is DGGITQSPKYLFRKEGQNVTLSCEQNLNHDAMYWYRQDPGQGLRLIYYSQIVNDFQKGDIAEGYSVSREKKESFPLTVTSAQKNPTAFYLCASSRTGSNTEAFFGQGTRLTVV.

The chain employs TRBV29-1 and TRBJ2-7; 14 nucleotides align to TRBD2. Looked up from germline, CDR1 is SQVTM and CDR2 is ANQGSEA. V gave up 6 bases and J gave up 7 bases; unmatched junction bases: 11. CDR3 length: 15 amino acids. CDR3: CSVTGTSGRTREQYF. DNA for the CDR3: TGCAGCGTCACCGGGACTAGCGGGAGAACGAGGGAGCAGTACTTC.

The genes are TRBV30 and TRBJ1-2; TRBD1 matches at 9 bases. The CDR3 loop spans 13 amino acids. Trimming cost V 2 bases and J 3 bases; bases outside gene matches: 1. Per the germline V gene, CDR1 is GTSNPN and CDR2 is SVGIG (reference sequence). In DNA form, the CDR3 reads TGTGCCTGGAGTAGGGACAGGGACTATGGCTACACCTTC. This sequence encodes CAWSRDRDYGYTF.

CDR3 residues: CASSSGTSGYNEQFF. The CDR3 nucleotides read TGTGCCAGCAGCTCAGGGACTAGCGGCTACAATGAGCAGTTCTTC. V gene TRBV11-3 combines with J gene TRBJ2-1, with TRBD2 identical over 11 bases. V lost 4 bases and J lost 3; bases outside the gene matches: 2. Germline lookup yields CDR1 SGHNT and CDR2 YENEEA. The CDR3 contains 15 residues. Combining the CDR3 with reference TRBV11-3 and TRBJ2-1 gives the whole variable domain EAGVVQSPRYKIIEKKQPVAFWCNPISGHNTLYWYLQNLGQGPELLIRYENEEAVDDSQLPKDRFSAERLKGVDSTLKIQPAELGDSAVYLCASSSGTSGYNEQFFGPGTRLTVL.

The J gene is TRBJ1-1, the V gene TRBV7-8; D is ambiguous. The CDR3 runs 13 residues. Between the trimmed V and J ends, which lost 3 bases and 1 base, there was a span of 6 bases. Germline values: CDR1 SGHVS, CDR2 FQNEAQ. DNA of the CDR3: TGTGCCAGCAGCTTTAGCCCGAACACTGAAGCTTTCTTT. Residues: CASSFSPNTEAFF.

The J gene is TRBJ2-7, the V gene TRBV28; D might be TRBD1 (5 bases). CDR1 is MDHEN, CDR2 SYDVKM, per germline. V was cut by 5 bases and J by 5 bases, with 13 bases left in between. The CDR3 totals 13 residues. The CDR3 reads CASSGQGRHEQYF. In nucleotides, the CDR3 is TGTGCCAGCAGTGGGCAGGGTAGGCACGAGCAGTACTTC.

V and J are TRBV13 and TRBJ2-2; 8 bases align to TRBD2. The CDR3 contains 17 residues. Germline CDR1 reads PRHDT; CDR2 reads FYEKMQ (reference sequence). Unmatched junction bases numbered 12, after V lost 7 bases and J lost 2 bases. CDR3 protein: CASTIYPAGENTGELFF. In DNA form, the CDR3 reads TGTGCCAGCACCATATACCCAGCGGGAGAAAACACCGGGGAGCTGTTTTTT.

V is TRBV27 and J is TRBJ2-5; D is undetermined. The CDR3 runs to 14 residues. V shed 0 bases and J shed 4 bases, with 9 bases lying between them. The germline V gene encodes CDR1 MNHEY and CDR2 SMNVEV (reference sequence). The CDR3: CASSLSSYSETQYF. CDR3 nucleotide sequence: TGTGCCAGCAGTTTATCGAGTTACTCAGAGACCCAGTACTTC.

V is TRBV5-1 and J is TRBJ2-2, with D possibly being TRBD2 (5 bases). The CDR3 totals 16 residues. V dropped 3 bases and J dropped 2 bases, with 14 bases sitting between them. Germline V CDR1 and CDR2: SGHRS, YFSETQ. CDR3 nucleotides: TGCGCCAGCAGCTCCCAGGACTGGAGAAACACCGGGGAGCTGTTTTTT. It yields the protein CASSSQDWRNTGELFF. The variable domain in full, with the rest retrieved from reference TRBV5-1 and TRBJ2-2, is KAGVTQTPRYLIKTRGQQVTLSCSPISGHRSVSWYQQTPGQGLQFLFEYFSETQRNKGNFPGRFSGRQFSNSRSEMNVSTLELGDSALYLCASSSQDWRNTGELFFGEGSRLTVL.

This chain uses TRBV5-1 with TRBJ2-7, with 11 bases lining up with TRBD1. Trimming removed 4 bases from V and 2 bases from J; junction bases left unmatched: 2. From germline, CDR1 is SGHRS and CDR2 YFSETQ. The length of the CDR3 is 14 residues. DNA of the CDR3: TGCGCCAGCAGCCCGGGACAGGGGGCCTACGAGCAGTACTTC. Protein product: CASSPGQGAYEQYF.

J is TRBJ2-7 and V is TRBV9, with a weak D call TRBD1 (7 bases). CDR1 SGDLS and CDR2 YYNGEE come from the germline V gene. The length of the CDR3 is 14 residues. V lost 0 bases and J lost 3, with 10 bases in between. CDR3 sequence reads: CASSVGQGGYEQYF. The CDR3 coding sequence is TGTGCCAGCAGCGTAGGGCAGGGGGGCTACGAGCAGTACTTC.

The chain combines TRBV25-1 with TRBJ2-1, with D perhaps matching TRBD1 (6 bases). V dropped 4 bases and J dropped 4 bases, with 8 bases sitting between them. Germline V gene sequence: CDR1 MGHDK, CDR2 SYGVNS. CDR3 length equals 13 residues. The CDR3 DNA is TGTGCCAGCAGTGGGGACATTTACAATGAGCAGTTCTTC. As protein: CASSGDIYNEQFF. Full variable domain (rest looked up from reference TRBV25-1 and TRBJ2-1): EADIYQTPRYLVIGTGKKITLECSQTMGHDKMYWYQQDPGMELHLIHYSYGVNSTEKGDLSSESTVSRIRTEHFPLTLESARPSHTSQYLCASSGDIYNEQFFGPGTRLTVL.

This rearrangement joins TRBV9 to TRBJ2-7, with 11 bases fitting TRBD2. This CDR3 is 16 amino acids long. Unmatched junction bases numbered 7, after V lost 4 bases and J lost 1 base. The germline V gene encodes CDR1 SGDLS and CDR2 YYNGEE. The CDR3 region has the DNA TGTGCCAGCAGCCCACCGGGACTAGCGGAATCCTACGAGCAGTACTTC. Translation: CASSPPGLAESYEQYF.

A single count supports this clone. This chain uses TRBV7-9 with TRBJ1-1, with 7 bases that match TRBD1. Trimming cost V 3 bases and J 2 bases; bases outside gene matches: 6. Germline V gives CDR1 SEHNR, CDR2 FQNEAQ (reference sequence). This CDR3 has 15 amino acids. The CDR3 bases are TGTGCCAGCAGCTTCGAGACAGGGTTAAACACTGAAGCTTTCTTT. Amino acids: CASSFETGLNTEAFF.

The gene calls are TRBV27 and TRBJ2-7; possibly TRBD1 for D (6 bases). V lost 3 bases to trimming and J lost 3 bases, with 12 bases between them. CDR1 is MNHEY and CDR2 is SMNVEV in the germline V gene (reference sequence). This CDR3 region has 14 residues. CDR3 in DNA: TGTGCCAGCAGTTTGGCCAGGGGTGGCTACGAGCAGTACTTC. This encodes CASSLARGGYEQYF.

The rearrangement uses TRBV7-3 and TRBJ2-6; weak D call: TRBD1 (6 bases). The CDR3 length is 18 residues. CDR1 is SGHTA and CDR2 is FQGTGA in the germline V gene. V shed 5 bases and J shed 0 bases, with 17 bases lying between them. CDR3 sequence (DNA): TGTGCCAGCAGCGAGATTCCGGGACACCGCTCTGGGGCCAACGTCCTGACTTTC. Protein: CASSEIPGHRSGANVLTF.

The chain has TRBV29-1 and TRBJ1-1; D is perhaps TRBD1 (5 bases). Trimming took off 5 bases at V and 3 bases at J, with 16 bases between the two ends. CDR1 is SQVTM and CDR2 is ANQGSEA in the germline V gene. The CDR3 extends over 14 amino acids. The DNA for the CDR3 is TGCAGCGTTCCTGGGGGGGGGTCCTACACTGAAGCTTTCTTT. Amino acid sequence: CSVPGGGSYTEAFF.

The gene calls are TRBV25-1 and TRBJ2-1, with 9 bases identical to TRBD1. Germline lookup yields CDR1 MGHDK and CDR2 SYGVNS. V trimming: 4 bases; J trimming: 15 bases; junction bases outside the gene matches: 7. The CDR3 covers 12 residues. The CDR3 here is CASSGGDRVLFF. DNA of the CDR3: TGTGCCAGCAGTGGGGGGGACAGGGTCCTGTTCTTC.

The gene calls are TRBV5-6 and TRBJ2-7, with D perhaps matching TRBD2 (5 bases). This CDR3 has 15 residues. Germline V gene lookup returns CDR1 SGHDT and CDR2 YYEEEE. V was trimmed by 6 bases and J by 2 bases, leaving 18 bases between them. CDR3 sequence (DNA): TGTGCCAGCACCGTTGGTGGGAGCAACCCCTACGAGCAGTACTTC. Translation gives CASTVGGSNPYEQYF. Drawing the rest from reference TRBV5-6 and TRBJ2-7, the complete variable domain is DAGVTQSPTHLIKTRGQQVTLRCSPKSGHDTVSWYQQALGQGPQFIFQYYEEEERQRGNFPDRFSGHQFPNYSSELNVNALLLGDSALYLCASTVGGSNPYEQYFGPGTRLTVT.

The chain links TRBV9 to TRBJ1-5; 8 bases are a match to TRBD1. The V and J ends lost 7 bases and 1 base, in that order; junction bases with no gene match: 1. Germline V lookup: CDR1 SGDLS, CDR2 YYNGEE. CDR3 length equals 13 residues. Here the CDR3 reads CASSGGSNQPQHF. Here the CDR3 DNA reads TGTGCCAGCTCAGGGGGCAGCAATCAGCCCCAGCATTTT.

The rearrangement uses TRBV6-5 and TRBJ2-2, with no clear D. The CDR3 runs to 13 residues. From germline, CDR1 is MNHEY and CDR2 SVGAGI. V was cut by 2 bases and J by 5 bases, with 6 bases left in between. The CDR3 region is CASSYKQTGELFF. CDR3 sequence (DNA): TGTGCCAGCAGTTACAAACAGACCGGGGAGCTGTTTTTT.

The V gene is TRBV6-6, the J gene TRBJ1-1; possibly TRBD1 for D (5 bases). Trimming left V 4 bases short and J 4 bases short, with 13 bases between. This CDR3 is 14 amino acids long. Germline CDR1 reads MNHNY; CDR2 reads SVGAGI (reference sequence). The CDR3 nucleotides read TGTGCCAGCAGTTCGGCAGGGTTTGGCACTGAAGCTTTCTTT. This gives the protein CASSSAGFGTEAFF.

The chain joins TRBV10-1 to TRBJ2-7; TRBD1 is a possible D gene (6 bases). V lost 4 bases and J lost 4, with 8 bases in between. Germline-derived CDR1 and CDR2 are WNHNN and SYGVQD (reference sequence). The CDR3 is made up of 12 amino acids. The CDR3 here is CASSGQAYEQYF. The DNA of the CDR3 is TGCGCCAGCAGTGGACAGGCTTACGAGCAGTACTTC.

The chain links TRBV5-1 to TRBJ2-3, with 12 nucleotides matching TRBD1. Germline V CDR1 and CDR2: SGHRS, YFSETQ. The CDR3 is made up of 15 amino acids. V lost 4 bases, J lost 6 bases, and 6 bases stayed unmatched. The CDR3 protein is CASSPGQGAVDTQYF. For the CDR3, the DNA is TGCGCCAGCAGCCCGGGACAGGGGGCTGTGGATACGCAGTATTTT.

CDR3 region: CASRTSGSANTGELFF. The CDR3 region has the DNA TGTGCCAGCAGGACTAGCGGGAGCGCGAACACCGGGGAGCTGTTTTTT. The V and J genes are TRBV27 and TRBJ2-2; 12 bases line up with TRBD2. The CDR3 runs to 16 residues. Germline assignment: CDR1 MNHEY and CDR2 SMNVEV (reference sequence). The trim removed 6 bases at V and 0 bases at J, leaving 2 bases unmatched.

The V gene is TRBV6-5, the J gene TRBJ2-7, with TRBD2 matching 12 bases. Germline lookup yields CDR1 MNHEY and CDR2 SVGAGI. There are 15 residues in the CDR3. J lost 2 bases, V lost 6 bases, and 5 bases had no gene match. The CDR3 here is CASRLLAGGPYEQYF. CDR3 coding DNA: TGTGCCAGCAGACTACTAGCGGGAGGCCCCTACGAGCAGTACTTC.

The gene calls are TRBV7-9 and TRBJ2-1; perhaps TRBD2 as D (5 bases). The CDR3 is made up of 15 amino acids. V lost 5 bases to trimming and J lost 4 bases, with 15 bases between them. Germline assignment: CDR1 SEHNR and CDR2 FQNEAQ (reference sequence). CDR3 coding DNA: TGTGCCAGCAGCCAGCATAGCGCCGCGTACAATGAGCAGTTCTTC. Translated: CASSQHSAAYNEQFF. The whole variable domain, remainder taken from reference TRBV7-9 and TRBJ2-1, is DTGVSQNPRHKITKRGQNVTFRCDPISEHNRLYWYRQTLGQGPEFLTYFQNEAQLEKSRLLSDRFSAERPKGSFSTLEIQRTEQGDSAMYLCASSQHSAAYNEQFFGPGTRLTVL.

This rearrangement joins TRBV30 to TRBJ2-7, with no clear D. Trimming removed 4 bases from V and 5 bases from J, with 21 bases in between. The CDR3 is 15 amino acids. Looked up from germline, CDR1 is GTSNPN and CDR2 is SVGIG (reference sequence). CDR3: CAWTQTPFPPNEQYF. CDR3 DNA: TGTGCCTGGACTCAAACTCCCTTCCCGCCCAACGAGCAGTACTTC. The whole variable domain, remainder taken from reference TRBV30 and TRBJ2-7, is SQTIHQWPATLVQPVGSPLSLECTVEGTSNPNLYWYRQAAGRGLQLLFYSVGIGQISSEVPQNLSASRPQDRQFILSSKKLLLSDSGFYLCAWTQTPFPPNEQYFGPGTRLTVT.

The chain has TRBV15 and TRBJ2-1, with TRBD2 matching 8 bases. This CDR3 has 16 amino acids. With 0 bases clipped from V and 7 bases from J, the junction kept 8 bases outside the gene matches. The germline CDR1 and CDR2 sequences are LNHNV and YYDKDF (reference sequence). This chain's CDR3 is CATSREERERWNEQFF. The CDR3 DNA follows: TGTGCCACCAGCAGAGAGGAGCGGGAGAGGTGGAATGAGCAGTTCTTC.

The CDR3 protein is CASSRTGTGNYGYTF. The CDR3 coding sequence is TGTGCCAGCAGTCGAACCGGGACAGGGAACTATGGCTACACCTTC. The chain uses TRBV5-6 and TRBJ1-2; 9 bases agree with TRBD1. CDR3 length: 15 amino acids. V was pared by 5 bases and J by 2 bases, with 7 bases of the junction left unmatched. Germline V gene lookup returns CDR1 SGHDT and CDR2 YYEEEE.

The chain is built from TRBV13 and TRBJ2-5; 7 bases map to TRBD2. The CDR3 extends over 16 amino acids. CDR1 PRHDT and CDR2 FYEKMQ come from the germline V gene (reference sequence). J was trimmed by 6 bases and V by 5 bases; bases with no gene match: 15. CDR3 residues: CASSPPRSGAGKTQYF. The CDR3 DNA reads as TGTGCCAGCAGCCCCCCCCGGAGCGGGGCGGGTAAGACCCAGTACTTC.